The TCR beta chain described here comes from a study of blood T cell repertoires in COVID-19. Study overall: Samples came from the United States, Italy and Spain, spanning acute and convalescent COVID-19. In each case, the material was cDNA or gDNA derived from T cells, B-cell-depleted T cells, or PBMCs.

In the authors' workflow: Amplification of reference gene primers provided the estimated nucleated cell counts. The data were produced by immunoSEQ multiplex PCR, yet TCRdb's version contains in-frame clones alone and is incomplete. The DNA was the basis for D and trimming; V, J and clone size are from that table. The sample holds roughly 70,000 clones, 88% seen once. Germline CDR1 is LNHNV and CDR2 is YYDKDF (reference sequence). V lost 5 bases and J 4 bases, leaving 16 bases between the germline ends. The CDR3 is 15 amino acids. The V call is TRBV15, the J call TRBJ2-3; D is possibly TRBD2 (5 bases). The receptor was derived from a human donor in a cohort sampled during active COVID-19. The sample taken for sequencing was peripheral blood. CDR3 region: CATSVSLAGADTQYF. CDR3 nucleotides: TGTGCCACCAGCGTGTCCCTAGCTGGGGCAGATACGCAGTATTTT.